Presented here are 6 T cell receptor beta chains from one specimen sequenced in a study of shared clonotypes between healthy human individuals. TCRdb keeps only in-frame clones here, not all; method: immunoSEQ multiplex PCR. The sample carries about 1.1 million clones, 78% recorded once. Material: memory CD4+ T cells from PBMCs. Sample subset: CD45RA-negative fraction. All receptors derive from a man aged 18 to 35 in good health. Some clones in this sample may be carry-over from other donors' samples.

This clone showed up just a few times. The CDR3 here is CASGLFRTWNTGELFF. In nucleotides, the CDR3 is TGTGCTAGTGGTTTGTTCAGGACCTGGAACACCGGGGAGCTGTTTTTT. The chain links TRBV12-5 to TRBJ2-2; D gene uncertain. Per germline, CDR1 LGHNT and CDR2 FRNRAP. CDR3 length: 16 amino acids. Trimming cost V 2 bases and J 1 base, with 11 bases left between them.

The chain links TRBV2 to TRBJ2-5, with D possibly being TRBD1 (6 bases). The J call could be wrong; TRBJ2-7 is a better fit for the DNA end. The germline gives CDR1 SNHLY, CDR2 FYNNEI. This CDR3 spans 13 amino acids. CDR3 residues: CASKNRETSEQYF. The CDR3, as DNA: TGTGCCAGCAAGAACAGGGAAACAAGCGAGCAGTACTTC.

This clone has a handful of counts. In DNA, the CDR3 is TGTGCCAGTAGTATAGTGACGGGCGGCTATGGCTACACCTTC. It is translated as CASSIVTGGYGYTF. J is TRBJ1-2 and V is TRBV19, with D hard to call. There are 14 residues in the CDR3. The germline CDR1 and CDR2 sequences are LNHDA and SQIVND (reference sequence). V was clipped by 1 base and J by 4 bases, with 10 bases between them.

The chain links TRBV4-1 to TRBJ2-3; 10 bases are a match to TRBD2. The germline V gene has CDR1 MGHRA and CDR2 YSYEKL. The CDR3 totals 17 residues. With V trimmed by 2 bases and J by 0 bases, 5 bases remained unmatched. As DNA, the CDR3 is TGCGCCAGCAGCCAACGCGGACTAGCGGCTAGCACAGATACGCAGTATTTT. Translating it yields CASSQRGLAASTDTQYF.

This clone has a handful of counts. The chain has TRBV29-1 and TRBJ1-1; no clear D. The CDR3 contains 10 residues. Germline CDR1 and CDR2: SQVTM and ANQGSEA. The V and J ends lost 8 bases and 0 bases respectively, with 4 bases between them. CDR3 coding DNA: TGCAGCATATTGAACACTGAAGCTTTCTTT. Protein sequence: CSILNTEAFF. Variable domain in full (rest from reference TRBV29-1 and TRBJ1-1): SAVISQKPSRDICQRGTSLTIQCQVDSQVTMMFWYRQQPGQSLTLIATANQGSEATYESGFVIDKFPISRPNLTFSTLTVSNMSPEDSSIYLCSILNTEAFFGQGTRLTVV.

V is TRBV7-9 and J is TRBJ2-2; D uncertain. This CDR3 is built from 16 residues. V gave up 0 bases and J gave up 4 bases, with 12 bases separating them. The germline V gene encodes CDR1 SEHNR and CDR2 FQNEAQ (reference sequence). CDR3 region: CASSLAGLESTGELFF. For the CDR3, the DNA is TGTGCCAGCAGCTTAGCAGGCTTGGAATCCACCGGGGAGCTGTTTTTT.